This T cell receptor (beta chain) derives from a study of cytotoxic CD8 clonotypes in ibrutinib-treated CLL. The repertoire was sequenced with immunoSEQ multiplex PCR; TCRdb's copy has only in-frame clones and lacks some. Found here are around 140,000 clones, about 84% of them singletons; the top ten hold 7.6%. This sequence was found in a human donor with chronic lymphocytic leukemia. Sequenced here: PBMCs, sampled after 36 months of ibrutinib treatment.

CDR3: CASSLYFRATNEKLFF. The CDR3 DNA follows: TGTGCCAGCAGTTTATACTTCCGAGCAACTAATGAAAAACTGTTTTTT. This sequence joins TRBV28 and TRBJ1-4; no firm D call. V shed 1 base and J shed 0 bases, with 9 bases lying between them. CDR3 length: 16 amino acids. Germline V gives CDR1 MDHEN, CDR2 SYDVKM.